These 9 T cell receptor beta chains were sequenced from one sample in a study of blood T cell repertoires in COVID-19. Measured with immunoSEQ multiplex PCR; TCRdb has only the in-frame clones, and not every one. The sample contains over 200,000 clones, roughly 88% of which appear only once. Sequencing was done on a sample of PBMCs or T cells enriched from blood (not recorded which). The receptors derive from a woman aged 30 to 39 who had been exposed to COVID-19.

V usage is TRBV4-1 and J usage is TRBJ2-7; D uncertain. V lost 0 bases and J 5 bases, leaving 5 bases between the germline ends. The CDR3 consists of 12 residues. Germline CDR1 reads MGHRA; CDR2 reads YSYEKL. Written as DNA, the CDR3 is TGCGCCAGCAGCCAAGATCCGGACGAGCAGTACTTC. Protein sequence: CASSQDPDEQYF.

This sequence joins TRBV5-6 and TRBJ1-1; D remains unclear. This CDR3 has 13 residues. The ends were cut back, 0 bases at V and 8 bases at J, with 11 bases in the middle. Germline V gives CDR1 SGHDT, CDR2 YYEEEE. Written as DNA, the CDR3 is TGTGCCAGCAGCTTGGACTTTTCGGGGGAAGCTTTCTTT. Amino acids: CASSLDFSGEAFF.

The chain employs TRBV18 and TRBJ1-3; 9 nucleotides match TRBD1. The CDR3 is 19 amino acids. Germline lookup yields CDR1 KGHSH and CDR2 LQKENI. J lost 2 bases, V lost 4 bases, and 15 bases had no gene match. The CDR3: CASSRFRDRDIAPGNTIYF. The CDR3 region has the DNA TGTGCCAGCTCACGTTTCCGGGACAGGGACATCGCCCCTGGAAACACCATATATTTT.

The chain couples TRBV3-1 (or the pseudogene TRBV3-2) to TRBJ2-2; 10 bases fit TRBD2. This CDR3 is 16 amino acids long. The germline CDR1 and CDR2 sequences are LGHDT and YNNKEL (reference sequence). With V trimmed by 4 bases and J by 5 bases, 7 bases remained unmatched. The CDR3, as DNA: TGTGCCAGCAGCCGAGGGACTAGCGCCTTTACCGGGGAGCTGTTTTTT. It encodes CASSRGTSAFTGELFF.

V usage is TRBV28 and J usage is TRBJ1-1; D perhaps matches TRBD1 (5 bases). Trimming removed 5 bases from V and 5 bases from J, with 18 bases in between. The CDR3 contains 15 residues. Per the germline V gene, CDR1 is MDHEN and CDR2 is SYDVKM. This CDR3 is CASSTPDTFGTEAFF. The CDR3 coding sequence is TGTGCCAGCAGTACCCCGGACACATTCGGGACTGAAGCTTTCTTT.

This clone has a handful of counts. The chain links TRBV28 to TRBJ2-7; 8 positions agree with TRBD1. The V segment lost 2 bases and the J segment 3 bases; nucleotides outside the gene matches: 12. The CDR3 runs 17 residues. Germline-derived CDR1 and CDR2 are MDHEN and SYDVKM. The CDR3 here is CASSLAGKPGTGYEQYF. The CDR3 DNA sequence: TGTGCCAGCAGTTTAGCGGGGAAGCCGGGGACAGGCTACGAGCAGTACTTC.

For the CDR3, the DNA is TGTGCCAGCAGTTTATGGACAGGGGTCGGCAATCAGCCCCAGCATTTT. Translating gives CASSLWTGVGNQPQHF. The rearrangement links TRBV28 to TRBJ1-5; 8 bases map to TRBD1. Germline loops: CDR1 MDHEN, CDR2 SYDVKM. This CDR3 contains 16 residues. J was trimmed by 2 bases and V by 0 bases; bases with no gene match: 3.

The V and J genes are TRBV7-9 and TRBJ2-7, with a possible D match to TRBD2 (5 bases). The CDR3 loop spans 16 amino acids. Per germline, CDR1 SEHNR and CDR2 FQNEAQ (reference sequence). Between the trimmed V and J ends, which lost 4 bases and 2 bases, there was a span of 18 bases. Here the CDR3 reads CASSSPHERKPYEQYF. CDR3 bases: TGTGCCAGCAGCTCCCCCCATGAGCGGAAGCCCTACGAGCAGTACTTC.

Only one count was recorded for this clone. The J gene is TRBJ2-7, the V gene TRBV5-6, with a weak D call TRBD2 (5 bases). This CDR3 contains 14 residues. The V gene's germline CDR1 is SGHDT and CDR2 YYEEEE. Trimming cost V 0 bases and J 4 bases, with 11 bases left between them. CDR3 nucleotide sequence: TGTGCCAGCAGCTTGGCCTGGGGAGAATACGAGCAGTACTTC. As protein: CASSLAWGEYEQYF.